This T cell receptor (beta chain) was obtained from a study of identical twins. The CDR3 has 12 residues. Deletions cut 11 bases from V and 4 bases from J, with 15 bases between. CDR1 is MNHEY and CDR2 is SVGAGI in the germline V gene. TCRdb independently ran MiXCR on the 5' RACE reads; one entry per CDR3 protein. The profile covers about 470,000 distinct CDR3 sequences, with roughly 26% appearing a single time and just under 3% taken by the ten largest. This clonotype turned up a few times. These sequences were also reported in another study, on T cells expressing NK-cell markers.

The material sequenced was CD4+ T cells sorted from blood. The chain carries TRBV6-5 and TRBJ2-7, with D possibly matching TRBD1 (6 bases). This receptor was taken from a woman between 18 and 29 years old in good health. The CDR3 sequence: CAVQDRRYEQYF. The CDR3 DNA sequence: TGTGCCGTCCAGGACAGACGGTACGAGCAGTACTTC.